This T cell receptor (beta chain) derives from a study of patients and donors after allogeneic stem cell transplantation. V lost 3 bases to trimming and J lost 4 bases; unmatched junction nucleotides: 9. The CDR3 runs to 15 residues. Germline V gives CDR1 DFQATT, CDR2 SNEGSKA (reference sequence). This clonotype was observed a handful of times. TCRdb re-called the RT-PCR reads with MiXCR, one entry per CDR3 protein. The sample consists of 800,000 to 1,000,000 distinct CDR3 sequences, about 20% of them appearing once. The J gene is TRBJ2-7, the V gene TRBV20-1; 10 nucleotides line up with TRBD2. Sample: blood, either unsorted or a sorted T cell fraction (not recorded which). This TCR came from a human donor who was either an allogeneic HSCT recipient or a stem cell or donor lymphocyte infusion donor (not recorded which). It is not recorded whose cells these are; they may come from a transplant donor. The CDR3 loop reads CSASPPSGRGYEQYF. The CDR3 DNA sequence: TGCAGTGCTAGCCCCCCTAGCGGGAGAGGGTACGAGCAGTACTTC.